The 17 T cell receptor beta chains below were found in one sample sequenced in a study of blood T cell repertoires in COVID-19. Profiled with immunoSEQ multiplex PCR; TCRdb holds only in-frame clones, not every one. In the table there are a few hundred thousand clones, 86% of which are singletons. Source material: peripheral blood. These receptors were collected from a man aged 60 to 75 with acute or convalescent COVID-19.

The rearrangement joins TRBV29-1 to TRBJ1-5; a possible D gene is TRBD1 (6 bases). From germline, CDR1 is SQVTM and CDR2 ANQGSEA. The germline V and J ends were trimmed by 7 bases and 1 base, with 11 bases remaining between them. The CDR3 is made up of 13 amino acids. CDR3 sequence: CSGSQGSNQPQHF. The CDR3 DNA is TGCAGCGGATCCCAGGGGAGCAATCAGCCCCAGCATTTT.

The CDR3 region has the DNA TGTGCCAGCAGCTTAGGGCAGAATAATTCACCCCTCCACTTT. As protein: CASSLGQNNSPLHF. This chain joins TRBV7-9 and TRBJ1-6; D gene uncertain. This CDR3 has 14 amino acids. V lost 1 base and J lost 5, with 6 bases in between. Germline values: CDR1 SEHNR, CDR2 FQNEAQ (reference sequence).

The chain carries TRBV7-9 and TRBJ2-3, with D perhaps TRBD1 (5 bases). Trimming shortened V by 5 bases and J by 3 bases, and 9 bases separated the two germline ends. Per germline, CDR1 SEHNR and CDR2 FQNEAQ (reference sequence). The length of the CDR3 is 13 residues. The DNA for the CDR3 is TGTGCCAGCAGCCTCAGACAGACAGATACGCAGTATTTT. It yields the protein CASSLRQTDTQYF.

This clone occurred once. This rearrangement joins TRBV10-3 to TRBJ2-1; 7 positions match TRBD1. This CDR3 region has 14 residues. Germline V lookup: CDR1 ENHRY, CDR2 SYGVKD. V lost 4 bases, J lost 6 bases, and 6 bases stayed unmatched. CDR3 protein: CAISGSTGPNEQFF. For the CDR3, the DNA is TGTGCCATCAGTGGGTCGACAGGGCCCAATGAGCAGTTCTTC.

The V and J genes are TRBV6-6 and TRBJ2-1, with 9 bases aligning to TRBD2. The CDR3 totals 14 residues. Germline loops: CDR1 MNHNY, CDR2 SVGAGI (reference sequence). J was trimmed by 5 bases and V by 2 bases; bases with no gene match: 1. The CDR3: CASSYPSGNNEQFF. CDR3 in DNA: TGTGCCAGCAGTTACCCTAGCGGGAACAATGAGCAGTTCTTC.

The CDR3 DNA is TGCGCCAGCAGCTTGGAGGGCAGGGGGAACACTGAAGCTTTCTTT. Protein product: CASSLEGRGNTEAFF. This chain uses TRBV5-1 with TRBJ1-1, with D possibly TRBD1 on 6 matching bases. The CDR3 loop spans 15 amino acids. Per germline, CDR1 SGHRS and CDR2 YFSETQ. V dropped 0 bases and J dropped 1 base, with 10 bases sitting between them. The full variable domain, its missing parts supplied by reference TRBV5-1 and TRBJ1-1, is KAGVTQTPRYLIKTRGQQVTLSCSPISGHRSVSWYQQTPGQGLQFLFEYFSETQRNKGNFPGRFSGRQFSNSRSEMNVSTLELGDSALYLCASSLEGRGNTEAFFGQGTRLTVV.

V gene TRBV9 combines with J gene TRBJ2-3, with a tentative D call TRBD2 (5 bases). Trimming left V 0 bases short and J 2 bases short, with 10 bases between. CDR1 SGDLS and CDR2 YYNGEE come from the germline V gene. The CDR3 length is 15 residues. The CDR3 is CASSVGTGPTDTQYF. CDR3 nucleotides: TGTGCCAGCAGCGTAGGGACTGGACCCACAGATACGCAGTATTTT.

This clone appeared once. At one boundary the junction diverges from the germline segment, which might be a read error. The chain carries TRBV7-7 and TRBJ2-1, with unresolved D. The CDR3 consists of 13 residues. Germline assignment: CDR1 SSHAT and CDR2 FNYEAQ (reference sequence). In DNA, the CDR3 is TGTGCTAGCAGCGATATAGTTTCGAGTGAGCAGTTCTTC. Translation: CASSDIVSSEQFF.

This sequence joins TRBV4-1 and TRBJ2-7, with TRBD2 matching 10 bases. The CDR3 covers 16 residues. The germline gives CDR1 MGHRA, CDR2 YSYEKL. The ends lost 2 bases at V and 0 bases at J; junction bases unmatched: 4. The CDR3 reads CASSQPGLAVSYEQYF. The CDR3 DNA is TGCGCCAGCAGCCAACCAGGACTAGCGGTCTCCTACGAGCAGTACTTC.

The chain uses TRBV6-1 and TRBJ2-7; D is possibly TRBD1 (5 bases). CDR1 is MNHNS and CDR2 is SASEGT in the germline V gene. Trimming pared 0 bases from V and 5 bases from J, leaving 11 bases between. CDR3 length equals 14 residues. The CDR3 reads CASSEARRGNEQYF. CDR3 DNA sequence: TGTGCCAGCAGTGAAGCGCGAAGGGGCAACGAGCAGTACTTC.

The gene calls are TRBV4-3 and TRBJ2-3, with 12 positions matching TRBD2. Unmatched junction bases numbered 2, after V lost 4 bases and J lost 0 bases. CDR3 length: 16 residues. The germline V gene has CDR1 LGHNA and CDR2 YSLEER. This chain's CDR3 is CASSPTSGRSTDTQYF. In DNA form, the CDR3 reads TGCGCCAGCAGCCCGACTAGCGGGAGAAGCACAGATACGCAGTATTTT.

This chain connects TRBV7-3 to TRBJ2-1; 8 bases map to TRBD2. V shed 0 bases and J 10 bases; nucleotides not matched to a gene: 2. Germline V gene sequence: CDR1 SGHTA, CDR2 FQGTGA. This CDR3 has 13 residues. In DNA, the CDR3 is TGTGCCAGCAGCTTAACTAGCGGGGAGGAGCAGTTCTTC. Translation gives CASSLTSGEEQFF. The full variable domain, rest sourced from reference TRBV7-3 and TRBJ2-1, is GAGVSQTPSNKVTEKGKYVELRCDPISGHTALYWYRQSLGQGPEFLIYFQGTGAADDSGLPNDRFFAVRPEGSVSTLKIQRTERGDSAVYLCASSLTSGEEQFFGPGTRLTVL.

The chain employs TRBV24-1 and TRBJ2-1; unclear D gene. V was pared by 0 bases and J by 0 bases, with 8 bases between. This CDR3 spans 16 amino acids. The germline CDR1 and CDR2 sequences are KGHDR and SFDVKD. Written as DNA, the CDR3 is TGTGCCACCAGTGATTTGCGGTCAAGCTCCTACAATGAGCAGTTCTTC. Its translation is CATSDLRSSSYNEQFF.

The sample holds a few counts of this clone. This chain uses TRBV3-1 (or the pseudogene TRBV3-2) with TRBJ1-1, with 7 bases aligning to TRBD1. The germline V gene has CDR1 LGHDT and CDR2 YNNKEL (reference sequence). V lost 4 bases to trimming and J lost 3 bases; unmatched junction nucleotides: 5. The CDR3 consists of 14 residues. CDR3 sequence (DNA): TGTGCCAGCAGCCGGACAGGACTATACACTGAAGCTTTCTTT. Translated, it gives CASSRTGLYTEAFF.

This clone was observed a handful of times. The rearrangement joins TRBV7-2 to TRBJ2-1; 11 nucleotides agree with TRBD2. The CDR3 is made up of 14 amino acids. The trim removed 5 bases at V and 7 bases at J, leaving 4 bases unmatched. Germline V CDR1 and CDR2: SGHTA, FQGNSA. CDR3 in DNA: TGTGCCAGCAGCCACGGGACTAGCGGAAATGAGCAGTTCTTC. Translation gives CASSHGTSGNEQFF. The variable domain in full, with the rest retrieved from reference TRBV7-2 and TRBJ2-1, is GAGVSQSPSNKVTEKGKDVELRCDPISGHTALYWYRQSLGQGLEFLIYFQGNSAPDKSGLPSDRFSAERTGGSVSTLTIQRTQQEDSAVYLCASSHGTSGNEQFFGPGTRLTVL.

The V call is TRBV19, the J call TRBJ1-1; no firm D call. The V end was cut by 7 bases, the J end by 6 bases, with 18 bases between. The CDR3 is 14 residues long. In germline, CDR1 is LNHDA, CDR2 SQIVND (reference sequence). The CDR3 protein is CASTSSGVRAEAFF. For the CDR3, the DNA is TGTGCCAGTACCTCCTCCGGGGTTAGAGCTGAAGCTTTCTTT.

The chain joins TRBV20-1 to TRBJ2-1, with TRBD1 matching 8 bases. The CDR3 spans 16 residues. From germline, CDR1 is DFQATT and CDR2 SNEGSKA (reference sequence). J lost 0 bases, V lost 3 bases, and 7 bases had no gene match. The CDR3 region has the DNA TGCAGTGCTAGTGACACCGGGACAGGCTCCTACAATGAGCAGTTCTTC. It yields the protein CSASDTGTGSYNEQFF.